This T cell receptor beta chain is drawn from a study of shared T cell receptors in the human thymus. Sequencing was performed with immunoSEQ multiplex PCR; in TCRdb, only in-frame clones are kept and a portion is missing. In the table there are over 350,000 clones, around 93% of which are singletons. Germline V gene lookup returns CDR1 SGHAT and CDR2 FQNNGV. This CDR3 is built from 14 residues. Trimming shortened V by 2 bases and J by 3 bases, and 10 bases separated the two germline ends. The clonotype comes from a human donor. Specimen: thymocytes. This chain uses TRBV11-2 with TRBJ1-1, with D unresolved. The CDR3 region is CASSLRVPHTEAFF. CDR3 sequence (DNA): TGTGCCAGCAGCTTAAGGGTTCCCCACACTGAAGCTTTCTTT.